Listed here is a single TCR beta chain. The source of the sample is a study of cytomegalovirus exposure and HLA in healthy donors. PCR amplification relied on 60 Vbeta primers (plus 13 Jbeta primers). Clones were read by immunoSEQ multiplex PCR, and TCRdb kept only the in-frame ones, dropping some. Of roughly 160,000 clones listed, approximately 77% are singletons. Trimming removed 7 bases from V and 4 bases from J; junction bases left unmatched: 4. This CDR3 spans 13 amino acids. Germline V gene data show CDR1 as WSHSY and CDR2 as SAAADI. The source of this sequence is a man aged 45-60 years in good health and CMV-seropositive. The chain couples TRBV10-2 to TRBJ2-1, with 7 bases fitting TRBD1. Sequencing was carried out using PBMCs. The CDR3 loop is CASTPTGYNEQFF. CDR3 nucleotides: TGCGCCAGCACTCCGACAGGGTACAATGAGCAGTTCTTC.